A selection of T cell receptor beta chains follows, all from one sample in a study of blood T cell repertoires in COVID-19. The table came from immunoSEQ multiplex PCR; TCRdb's copy has only in-frame clones and leaves some out. This table has roughly 230,000 clones, approximately 84% appearing once. The sample was PBMCs or T cells enriched from blood (not recorded which). The origin of the receptors is a woman between 50 and 59 years old who had been exposed to COVID-19. The CDR3 runs from the conserved cysteine through the conserved F or W. D genes are given only for firm matches. Rows may omit the clone size; those that give it use once, few, many or a size class.

D gene | J gene | clone size | V gene | CDR3 protein | CDR3 DNA
NA | TRBJ1-2 | NA | TRBV28 | CASSSGDYGYTF | TGTGCCAGCAGTTCAGGGGACTATGGCTACACCTTC
NA | TRBJ1-3 | few | TRBV3-1/TRBV3-2 | CASSQNTDRRSGNTIYF | TGTGCCAGCAGCCAAAATACTGACAGGCGCTCTGGAAACACCATATATTTT
NA | TRBJ1-3 | few | TRBV28 | CARELAPGNTIYF | TGTGCCAGGGAGCTGGCGCCGGGTAACACCATATATTTT
NA | TRBJ1-2 | NA | TRBV5-6 | CASSLAGIGYGYTF | TGTGCCAGCAGCTTGGCAGGGATTGGGTATGGCTACACCTTC
NA | TRBJ1-5 | NA | TRBV6-5 | CASSPQYSNQPQHF | TGTGCCAGCAGCCCACAGTATAGCAATCAGCCCCAGCATTTT
TRBD1 | TRBJ2-2 | once | TRBV11-2 | CASSLGTGGLTGELFF | TGTGCCAGCAGCTTAGGGACAGGGGGTCTCACCGGGGAGCTGTTTTTT
NA | TRBJ1-4 | NA | TRBV6-5 | CASEEAGRLFF | TGTGCCAGCGAGGAGGCGGGGAGGCTGTTTTTT
NA | TRBJ1-1 | NA | TRBV9 | CASSFTGYSTEAFF | TGTGCCAGCAGCTTTACAGGGTACAGCACTGAAGCTTTCTTT
NA | TRBJ1-3 | NA | TRBV13 | CASSSRQTSGNTIYF | TGTGCCAGCAGCTCAAGACAGACCTCTGGAAACACCATATATTTT
NA | TRBJ2-3 | NA | TRBV7-9 | CASSKPEGDNTQYF | TGTGCCAGCAGCAAACCGGAGGGTGATAATACGCAGTATTTT
NA | TRBJ2-7 | NA | TRBV24-1 | CATSDPTPPGHQYF | TGTGCCACCAGTGATCCCACACCACCGGGACATCAGTACTTC
TRBD1 | TRBJ1-1 | NA | TRBV24-1 | CATVGQGDTEAFF | TGTGCCACCGTGGGACAGGGGGACACTGAAGCTTTCTTT
NA | TRBJ2-2 | NA | TRBV5-1 | CASSLSITGELFF | TGCGCCAGCAGCTTGAGCATCACCGGGGAGCTGTTTTTT
NA | TRBJ1-6 | NA | TRBV30 | CAWSVGAGSPLHF | TGTGCCTGGAGTGTAGGAGCGGGTTCACCCCTCCACTTT
NA | TRBJ1-1 | NA | TRBV5-1 | CASSLNGGTEAFF | TGCGCCAGCAGCTTGAACGGGGGTACTGAAGCTTTCTTT
NA | TRBJ2-3 | NA | TRBV3-1/TRBV3-2 | CASSQGETHTGDTQYF | TGTGCCAGCAGCCAAGGAGAGACCCACACGGGAGATACGCAGTATTTT
TRBD1 | TRBJ2-1 | NA | TRBV5-1 | CASSLGQGKYNEQFF | TGCGCCAGCAGCTTGGGACAGGGGAAATACAATGAGCAGTTCTTC
NA | TRBJ2-1 | NA | TRBV7-6 | CASSREDEQFF | TGTGCCAGCAGCCGTGAGGATGAGCAGTTCTTC
NA | TRBJ1-3 | NA | TRBV2 | CASSEGQGNTIYF | TGTGCCAGCAGTGAAGGCCAGGGGAACACCATATATTTT
NA | TRBJ1-1 | few | TRBV12-3/TRBV12-4 | CASSLQGNTEAFF | TGTGCCAGCAGTTTACAGGGGAACACTGAAGCTTTCTTT
NA | TRBJ1-6 | NA | TRBV2 | CAISSGSRRSSYNSPLHF | TGTGCCATCTCGAGCGGATCCAGGCGGAGCTCCTATAATTCACCCCTCCACTTT
TRBD2 | TRBJ2-4 | NA | TRBV7-2 | CASSSLAGRGNIQYF | TGTGCCAGCAGCTCGTTAGCAGGGCGGGGGAACATTCAGTACTTC
TRBD1 | TRBJ1-1 | NA | TRBV3-1/TRBV3-2 | CASSLRTGLTSEAFF | TGTGCCAGCAGCCTTAGGACAGGCCTAACATCGGAAGCTTTCTTT
TRBD2 | TRBJ2-3 | NA | TRBV5-5 | CASSLRSGGASTDTQYF | TGTGCCAGCAGCCTGCGTAGCGGGGGGGCAAGCACAGATACGCAGTATTTT
NA | TRBJ1-5 | NA | TRBV19 | CASSGDYSGNQPQHF | TGTGCCAGTAGTGGGGACTACAGTGGGAATCAGCCCCAGCATTTT
NA | TRBJ2-5 | NA | TRBV28 | CASSLYGETQYF | TGTGCCAGCAGTTTATACGGGGAGACCCAGTACTTC
NA | TRBJ1-1 | NA | TRBV7-6 | CASSAQEGRNTEAFF | TGTGCCAGCAGCGCCCAGGAGGGAAGGAACACTGAAGCTTTCTTT
NA | TRBJ1-1 | NA | TRBV28 | CATTRVGLAEAFF | TGTGCCACCACGAGGGTGGGTTTGGCTGAAGCTTTCTTT
NA | TRBJ2-7 | NA | TRBV4-3 | CASSRFGGYEQYF | TGCGCCAGCAGCCGATTTGGAGGCTACGAGCAGTACTTC
NA | TRBJ2-3 | few | TRBV28 | CATLTSTDTQYF | TGTGCCACCCTCACAAGCACAGATACGCAGTATTTT
TRBD1 | TRBJ2-2 | once | TRBV5-1 | CASSTGQGAGTGELFF | TGCGCCAGCAGCACCGGACAGGGGGCAGGCACCGGGGAGCTGTTTTTT
NA | TRBJ2-7 | once | TRBV6-6 | CASSYSSATDSYEQYF | TGTGCCAGCAGTTACTCCTCCGCAACAGACTCCTACGAGCAGTACTTC
TRBD1 | TRBJ1-3 | NA | TRBV19 | CASSRRGGASGNTIYF | TGTGCCAGTAGTAGAAGAGGGGGCGCTTCTGGAAACACCATATATTTT
NA | TRBJ2-3 | once | TRBV5-4 | CASRGGADTQYF | TGTGCCAGCAGAGGGGGGGCGGATACGCAGTATTTT
NA | TRBJ1-3 | NA | TRBV3-1/TRBV3-2 | CASSQEGQFGTIYF | TGTGCCAGCAGCCAAGAGGGGCAGTTTGGGACCATATATTTT
TRBD1 | TRBJ2-7 | NA | TRBV5-1 | CASSLTGTGVRGEQYF | TGCGCCAGCAGCTTAACCGGGACAGGGGTTCGGGGCGAGCAGTACTTC
NA | TRBJ1-1 | NA | TRBV7-9 | CASSFSPNTEAFF | TGTGCCAGCAGCTTTTCTCCGAACACTGAAGCTTTCTTT